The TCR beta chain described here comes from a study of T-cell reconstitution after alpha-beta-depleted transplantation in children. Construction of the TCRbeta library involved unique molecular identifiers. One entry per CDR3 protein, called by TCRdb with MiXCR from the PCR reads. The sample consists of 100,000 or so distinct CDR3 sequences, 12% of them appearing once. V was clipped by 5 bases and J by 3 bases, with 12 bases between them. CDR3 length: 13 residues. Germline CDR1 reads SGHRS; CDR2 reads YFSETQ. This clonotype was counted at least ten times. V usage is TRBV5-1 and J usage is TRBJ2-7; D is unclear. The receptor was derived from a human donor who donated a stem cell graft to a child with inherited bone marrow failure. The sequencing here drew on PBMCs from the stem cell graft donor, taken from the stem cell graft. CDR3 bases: TGCGCCAGCAGTACCGGGTTGGACTACGAGCAGTACTTC. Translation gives CASSTGLDYEQYF.